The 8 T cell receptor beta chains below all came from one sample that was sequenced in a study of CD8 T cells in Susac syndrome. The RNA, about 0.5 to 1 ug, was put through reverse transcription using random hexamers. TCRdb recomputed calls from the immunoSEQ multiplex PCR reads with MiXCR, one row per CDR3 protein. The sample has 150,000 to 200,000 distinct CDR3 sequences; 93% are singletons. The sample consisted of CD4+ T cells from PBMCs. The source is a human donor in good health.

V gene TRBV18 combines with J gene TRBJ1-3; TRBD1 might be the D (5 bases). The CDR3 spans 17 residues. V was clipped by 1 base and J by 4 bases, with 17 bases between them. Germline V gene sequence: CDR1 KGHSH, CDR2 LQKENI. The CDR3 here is CASSPRSLGTDGNTIYF. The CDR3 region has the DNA TGTGCCAGCTCACCACGGTCCCTGGGGACGGACGGAAACACCATATATTTT.

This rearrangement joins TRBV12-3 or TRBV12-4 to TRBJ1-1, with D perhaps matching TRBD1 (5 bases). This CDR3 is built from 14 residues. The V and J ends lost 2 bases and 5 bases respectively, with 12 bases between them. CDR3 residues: CASSLREGRTEAFF. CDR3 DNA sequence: TGTGCCAGCAGTTTAAGAGAGGGGAGGACTGAAGCTTTCTTT.

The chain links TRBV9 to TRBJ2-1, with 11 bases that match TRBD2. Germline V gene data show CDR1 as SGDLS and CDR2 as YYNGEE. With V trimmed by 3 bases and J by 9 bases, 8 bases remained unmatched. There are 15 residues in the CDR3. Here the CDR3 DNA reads TGTGCCAGCAGCGCTCGACTAGCGGGGACGGCTGAGCAGTTCTTC. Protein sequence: CASSARLAGTAEQFF.

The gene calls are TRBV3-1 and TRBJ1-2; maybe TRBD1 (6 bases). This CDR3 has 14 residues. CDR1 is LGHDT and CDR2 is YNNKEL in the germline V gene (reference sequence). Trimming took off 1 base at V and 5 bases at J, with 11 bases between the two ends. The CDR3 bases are TGTGCCAGCAGCCAAGGGCAGGGGCGTTATGGCTACACCTTC. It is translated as CASSQGQGRYGYTF.

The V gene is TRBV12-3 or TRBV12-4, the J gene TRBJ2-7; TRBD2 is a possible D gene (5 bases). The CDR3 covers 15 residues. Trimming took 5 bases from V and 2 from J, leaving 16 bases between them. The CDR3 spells CASSTGSQGAYEQYF. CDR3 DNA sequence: TGTGCCAGCAGTACGGGGTCCCAAGGAGCCTACGAGCAGTACTTC.

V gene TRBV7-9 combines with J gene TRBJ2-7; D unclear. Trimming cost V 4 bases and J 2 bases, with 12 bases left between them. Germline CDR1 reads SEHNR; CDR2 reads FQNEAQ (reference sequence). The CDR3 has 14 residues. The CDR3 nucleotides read TGTGCCAGCAGCTCCGTTCTGGGCACCTACGAGCAGTACTTC. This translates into CASSSVLGTYEQYF.

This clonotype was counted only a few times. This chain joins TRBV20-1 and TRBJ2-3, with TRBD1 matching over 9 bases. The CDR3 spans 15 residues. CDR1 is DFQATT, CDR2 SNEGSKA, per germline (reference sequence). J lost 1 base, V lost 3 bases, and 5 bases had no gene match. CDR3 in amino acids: CSARPRTGGTDTQYF. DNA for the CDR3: TGCAGTGCTAGGCCCCGGACAGGGGGCACAGATACGCAGTATTTT.

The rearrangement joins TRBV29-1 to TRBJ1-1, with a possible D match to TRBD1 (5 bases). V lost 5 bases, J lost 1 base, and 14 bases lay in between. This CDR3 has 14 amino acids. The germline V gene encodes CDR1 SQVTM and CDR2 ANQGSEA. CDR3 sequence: CSVSPGGGNTEAFF. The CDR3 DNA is TGCAGCGTTTCCCCCGGCGGGGGGAACACTGAAGCTTTCTTT.